This TCR beta chain was retrieved from a study of T cell changes during pregnancy in multiple sclerosis. Using immunoSEQ multiplex PCR, the repertoire was profiled, and TCRdb retains in-frame clones only, with some absent. The sample includes just over 30,000 clones, 80% to 90% of them seen just once. Unmatched junction bases numbered 7, after V lost 0 bases and J lost 2 bases. Per germline, CDR1 MNHEY and CDR2 SMNVEV (reference sequence). The CDR3 is 16 amino acids. The specimen comprised CD8+ T cells from peripheral blood mononuclear cells, sampled in the first trimester of pregnancy. The chain is built from TRBV27 and TRBJ2-7; 7 bases are a match to TRBD1. This clonotype was obtained from a female donor with multiple sclerosis, enrolled in a pregnancy study. CDR3 DNA: TGTGCCAGCAGTTTATCGCCGACAGGGAATACCTACGAGCAGTACTTC. This gives the protein CASSLSPTGNTYEQYF.